Following are 27 T cell receptor beta chains from one sample sequenced in a study of PD-L1 blockade in urothelial cancer. Sequencing was performed with immunoSEQ multiplex PCR; in TCRdb, only in-frame clones are kept and a portion is missing. The sample consists of 75,000 to 95,000 clones, roughly 80% of them appearing once. Specified time point: pretreatment peripheral blood. This material consisted of PBMCs, taken around atezolizumab (anti-PD-L1) treatment. The receptors come from a middle-aged man with urothelial cancer.

The rearrangement joins TRBV28 to TRBJ1-5, with 8 bases lining up with TRBD1. V dropped 5 bases and J dropped 3; count of bases not matched to a gene: 9. CDR3 size: 16 residues. Germline assignment: CDR1 MDHEN and CDR2 SYDVKM. The CDR3 DNA sequence: TGTGCCAGCAGTCCAGTCCCAGGGGGCAACAATCAGCCCCAGCATTTT. This translates into CASSPVPGGNNQPQHF. Variable domain in full (rest from reference TRBV28 and TRBJ1-5): DVKVTQSSRYLVKRTGEKVFLECVQDMDHENMFWYRQDPGLGLRLIYFSYDVKMKEKGDIPEGYSVSREKKERFSLILESASTNQTSMYLCASSPVPGGNNQPQHFGDGTRLSIL.

This clone showed up just once. The chain joins TRBV5-8 to TRBJ2-1; 11 bases line up with TRBD1. Looked up from germline, CDR1 is SGHTS and CDR2 is YDEGEE. V lost 2 bases, J lost 1 base, and 8 bases stayed unmatched. This CDR3 is 18 amino acids long. Here the CDR3 reads CASSLTLGQGASYNEQFF. The CDR3 DNA is TGTGCCAGCAGCTTAACACTCGGACAGGGGGCTTCCTACAATGAGCAGTTCTTC.

The chain has TRBV11-2 and TRBJ2-7; D call uncertain. Trimming took off 4 bases at V and 4 bases at J, with 11 bases between the two ends. CDR3 length: 13 residues. Germline CDR1 SGHAT, CDR2 FQNNGV. The CDR3 DNA sequence: TGTGCCAGCAGCTCCGTTTTCGTTTACGAGCAGTACTTC. The encoded protein is CASSSVFVYEQYF. Full variable domain (rest looked up from reference TRBV11-2 and TRBJ2-7): EAGVAQSPRYKIIEKRQSVAFWCNPISGHATLYWYQQILGQGPKLLIQFQNNGVVDDSQLPKDRFSAERLKGVDSTLKIQPAKLEDSAVYLCASSSVFVYEQYFGPGTRLTVT.

This clone came up a few times. The CDR3 nucleotides are TGTGCCAGCAGTTTATTCAGCTCTGGGGCCAACGTCCTGACTTTC. Amino acid sequence: CASSLFSSGANVLTF. The rearrangement links TRBV28 to TRBJ2-6; D unresolved. Germline V lookup: CDR1 MDHEN, CDR2 SYDVKM. This CDR3 comprises 15 residues. V lost 1 base and J lost 0, with 4 bases in between.

The chain uses TRBV7-6 and TRBJ1-4; 9 nucleotides match TRBD1. After removal of 5 bases from V and 6 bases from J, the junction contained 4 bases not matched to a gene. CDR3 length: 14 amino acids. Per the germline V gene, CDR1 is SGHVS and CDR2 is FNYEAQ. CDR3 bases: TGTGCCAGCAGCCAGGACAGGGGTTATGAAAAACTGTTTTTT. It translates to CASSQDRGYEKLFF.

The chain carries TRBV7-9 and TRBJ2-2; D call uncertain. The CDR3 length is 17 residues. The V end was cut by 0 bases, the J end by 4 bases, with 15 bases between. Germline CDR1 is SEHNR and CDR2 is FQNEAQ (reference sequence). CDR3 sequence (DNA): TGTGCCAGCAGCTTAGCTACTCCGAAAACTCTCACCGGGGAGCTGTTTTTT. Its protein product is CASSLATPKTLTGELFF. The complete variable domain, with remaining parts taken from reference TRBV7-9 and TRBJ2-2, reads DTGVSQNPRHKITKRGQNVTFRCDPISEHNRLYWYRQTLGQGPEFLTYFQNEAQLEKSRLLSDRFSAERPKGSFSTLEIQRTEQGDSAMYLCASSLATPKTLTGELFFGEGSRLTVL.

The V and J genes are TRBV30 and TRBJ2-7, with 7 bases that match TRBD1. Trimming took 5 bases from V and 5 from J; bases not matched to a gene: 6. Per germline, CDR1 GTSNPN and CDR2 SVGIG (reference sequence). CDR3 length: 12 residues. The CDR3 coding sequence is TGTGCCTGGGGACAGGAGTGGAACGAGCAGTACTTC. This encodes CAWGQEWNEQYF.

This rearrangement joins TRBV19 to TRBJ1-5; D may be TRBD1 (5 bases). The length of the CDR3 is 15 residues. Germline V gene data show CDR1 as LNHDA and CDR2 as SQIVND (reference sequence). Trimming took off 6 bases at V and 0 bases at J, with 12 bases between the two ends. In DNA form, the CDR3 reads TGTGCCAGTAGGACTGGGGGGAATAGCAATCAGCCCCAGCATTTT. Protein sequence: CASRTGGNSNQPQHF.

The chain couples TRBV19 to TRBJ2-7; no clear D. CDR1 is LNHDA and CDR2 is SQIVND in the germline V gene (reference sequence). V dropped 3 bases and J dropped 1 base, with 7 bases sitting between them. The CDR3 loop spans 13 amino acids. The CDR3 is CASSMGPSYEQYF. The DNA of the CDR3 is TGTGCCAGTAGTATGGGCCCATCCTACGAGCAGTACTTC. Supplemented by reference TRBV19 and TRBJ2-7, the full variable domain reads DGGITQSPKYLFRKEGQNVTLSCEQNLNHDAMYWYRQDPGQGLRLIYYSQIVNDFQKGDIAEGYSVSREKKESFPLTVTSAQKNPTAFYLCASSMGPSYEQYFGPGTRLTVT.

The V call is TRBV28, the J call TRBJ2-7, with TRBD2 matching 7 bases. The germline gives CDR1 MDHEN, CDR2 SYDVKM. With 6 bases clipped from V and 2 bases from J, the junction kept 4 bases outside the gene matches. The CDR3 loop spans 13 amino acids. CDR3 sequence reads: CASSNAGAYEQYF. CDR3 bases: TGTGCCAGCAGCAACGCGGGAGCCTACGAGCAGTACTTC.

V and J are TRBV5-1 and TRBJ2-2; TRBD1 aligns across 11 bases. CDR1 and CDR2 from the germline V gene are SGHRS and YFSETQ. V was clipped by 3 bases and J by 5 bases; unmatched bases: 6. There are 16 residues in the CDR3. This CDR3 is CASSSQGQGVTGELFF. The CDR3 coding sequence is TGCGCCAGCAGCTCGCAGGGACAGGGGGTAACCGGGGAGCTGTTTTTT.

The chain combines TRBV11-2 with TRBJ2-7; TRBD2 aligns across 7 bases. From germline, CDR1 is SGHAT and CDR2 FQNNGV. V shed 1 base and J 5 bases; nucleotides not matched to a gene: 5. This CDR3 is built from 14 residues. The CDR3 spells CASSLASGRDEQYF. Here the CDR3 DNA reads TGTGCCAGCAGCTTAGCTAGCGGTAGGGACGAGCAGTACTTC.

The gene calls are TRBV19 and TRBJ1-5; 8 nucleotides align to TRBD1. The V gene end was trimmed by 1 base and the J gene end by 2 bases; junction bases not matched to a gene: 13. The CDR3 sequence is 19 residues long. Germline CDR1 reads LNHDA; CDR2 reads SQIVND (reference sequence). CDR3 in amino acids: CASSIGAGGQLLGNQPQHF. The CDR3 region has the DNA TGTGCCAGTAGTATAGGCGCAGGGGGCCAGCTTTTGGGCAATCAGCCCCAGCATTTT. Full variable domain (remainder filled in from reference TRBV19 and TRBJ1-5): DGGITQSPKYLFRKEGQNVTLSCEQNLNHDAMYWYRQDPGQGLRLIYYSQIVNDFQKGDIAEGYSVSREKKESFPLTVTSAQKNPTAFYLCASSIGAGGQLLGNQPQHFGDGTRLSIL.

V gene TRBV10-2 combines with J gene TRBJ1-5; perhaps TRBD1 as D (5 bases). The CDR3 totals 15 residues. V dropped 2 bases and J dropped 11 bases, with 19 bases sitting between them. Germline V gives CDR1 WSHSY, CDR2 SAAADI. The CDR3 DNA follows: TGCGCCAGCAGTGAGGCTGGGGCAGGTTCGCGTGCCCAGCATTTT. This gives the protein CASSEAGAGSRAQHF.

The chain is built from TRBV28 and TRBJ2-7; no definite D call. Germline V lookup: CDR1 MDHEN, CDR2 SYDVKM. V was shortened by 6 bases and J by 3 bases, with 12 bases between the two germline ends. The length of the CDR3 is 13 residues. Written as DNA, the CDR3 is TGTGCCAGCAGATCACAGACGGACTACGAGCAGTACTTC. Translated: CASRSQTDYEQYF.

J is TRBJ1-3 and V is TRBV28; D gene unclear. Trimming took 7 bases from V and 3 from J, leaving 10 bases between them. Germline V CDR1 and CDR2: MDHEN, SYDVKM. This CDR3 has 13 amino acids. The CDR3 reads CASKFGDGNTIYF. As DNA, the CDR3 is TGTGCCAGCAAATTCGGGGATGGAAACACCATATATTTT.

A few counts support this clone. V and J are TRBV6-5 and TRBJ1-2; the D is unclear. This CDR3 is built from 13 residues. The ends were cut back, 6 bases at V and 6 bases at J, with 14 bases in the middle. Germline CDR1 reads MNHEY; CDR2 reads SVGAGI. CDR3 loop: CASSPSGGNGYTF. The CDR3 DNA is TGTGCCAGCAGCCCATCAGGAGGGAATGGCTACACCTTC.

This chain links TRBV28 with TRBJ1-2, with 9 bases aligning to TRBD1. V dropped 3 bases and J dropped 2; count of bases not matched to a gene: 7. Germline CDR1 is MDHEN and CDR2 is SYDVKM. The CDR3 runs 16 residues. This chain's CDR3 is CASSFRTGETNYGYTF. The DNA for the CDR3 is TGTGCCAGCAGTTTTAGGACAGGGGAAACCAACTATGGCTACACCTTC.

V gene TRBV20-1 combines with J gene TRBJ1-2; 9 bases line up with TRBD1. The CDR3 consists of 11 residues. The junction had 3 bases not matched to a gene; V was cut back by 6 bases and J by 7 bases. From germline, CDR1 is DFQATT and CDR2 SNEGSKA (reference sequence). The CDR3 DNA sequence: TGCAGTGCCCCGACAGGGGGTGGCTACACCTTC. It encodes CSAPTGGGYTF.

This chain links TRBV11-3 with TRBJ2-3, with TRBD1 matching 7 bases. V lost 5 bases, J lost 2 bases, and 7 bases stayed unmatched. The CDR3 is 15 amino acids. Germline-derived CDR1 and CDR2 are SGHNT and YENEEA. CDR3 protein: CASSPRQGTTDTQYF. The CDR3 nucleotides are TGTGCCAGCAGCCCCAGACAGGGAACCACAGATACGCAGTATTTT.

The V and J genes are TRBV19 and TRBJ2-1; a possible D gene is TRBD1 (6 bases). Trimming pared 8 bases from V and 10 bases from J, leaving 9 bases between. Germline loops: CDR1 LNHDA, CDR2 SQIVND (reference sequence). The length of the CDR3 is 10 residues. The CDR3 protein is CASPGQEQFF. The CDR3 bases are TGTGCCAGTCCGGGACAAGAGCAGTTCTTC. The complete variable domain, with remaining parts taken from reference TRBV19 and TRBJ2-1, reads DGGITQSPKYLFRKEGQNVTLSCEQNLNHDAMYWYRQDPGQGLRLIYYSQIVNDFQKGDIAEGYSVSREKKESFPLTVTSAQKNPTAFYLCASPGQEQFFGPGTRLTVL.

V gene TRBV13 combines with J gene TRBJ2-7; TRBD2 matches 11 bases. In germline, CDR1 is PRHDT, CDR2 FYEKMQ (reference sequence). This CDR3 spans 15 amino acids. The V segment lost 2 bases and the J segment 1 base; nucleotides outside the gene matches: 1. CDR3 loop: CASSLRLAGSYEQYF. The CDR3 nucleotides are TGTGCCAGCAGCTTAAGACTAGCGGGGTCCTACGAGCAGTACTTC.

The V and J genes are TRBV6-5 and TRBJ2-1, with a weak D call TRBD2 (6 bases). The CDR3 is made up of 15 amino acids. CDR1 and CDR2 from the germline V gene are MNHEY and SVGAGI. Trimming removed 10 bases from V and 3 bases from J, with 19 bases in between. The CDR3 here is CATKVAGKGYNEQFF. The DNA of the CDR3 is TGTGCCACTAAGGTGGCGGGAAAAGGCTACAATGAGCAGTTCTTC.

The chain employs TRBV4-1 and TRBJ2-6; weak D call: TRBD2 (7 bases). Trimming pared 3 bases from V and 2 bases from J, leaving 14 bases between. The germline V gene encodes CDR1 MGHRA and CDR2 YSYEKL. The CDR3 is made up of 17 amino acids. DNA of the CDR3: TGCGCCAGCAGCCAGGGGGGGCTCCCCACTGGGGCCAACGTCCTGACTTTC. This gives the protein CASSQGGLPTGANVLTF.

V is TRBV27 and J is TRBJ1-4; 7 nucleotides line up with TRBD1. V lost 3 bases to trimming and J lost 6 bases; unmatched junction nucleotides: 7. Germline CDR1 reads MNHEY; CDR2 reads SMNVEV (reference sequence). The CDR3 is 15 residues long. CDR3 nucleotide sequence: TGTGCCAGCAGTTTCCTCAGGGGGTCGGATGAAAAACTGTTTTTT. Its translation is CASSFLRGSDEKLFF.

The J gene is TRBJ1-1, the V gene TRBV7-9; D is unresolved. Trimming stripped 1 base from V and 7 bases from J, with 10 bases between. From germline, CDR1 is SEHNR and CDR2 FQNEAQ (reference sequence). This CDR3 is 13 amino acids long. CDR3 DNA: TGTGCCAGCAGCTTAGGGGCGACAATTGAAGCTTTCTTT. Translation gives CASSLGATIEAFF.

The chain uses TRBV7-9 and TRBJ2-5; 8 bases map to TRBD2. Germline V gives CDR1 SEHNR, CDR2 FQNEAQ (reference sequence). V lost 5 bases to trimming and J lost 5 bases; unmatched junction nucleotides: 4. CDR3 length: 13 residues. The CDR3 coding sequence is TGTGCCAGCAGCAGAAGCGGGAGTGAGACCCAGTACTTC. The encoded protein is CASSRSGSETQYF.